The TCR beta chain under discussion was sequenced for a study of blood T cell repertoires in COVID-19. Study context: Acute-phase and convalescent COVID-19 samples originated in the United States, Italy and Spain.

In the original processing: Estimated nucleated cell counts came from reference gene primer amplification. Sequencing was performed with immunoSEQ multiplex PCR; in TCRdb, only in-frame clones are kept and a portion is missing. V and J calls and clone size are given by that table; D and trimming were obtained from the DNA. The sample consists of hundreds of thousands of clones, about 90% of them appearing once. Those who participated ranged in age from roughly 18 to 90 years and resided in roughly 26 US areas. In Cohort 3, a recovered donor had either two negative PCRs, clearance, or symptom resolution. The CDR3 has 14 amino acids. Germline CDR1 is MNHEY and CDR2 is SVGAGI. The ends were cut back, 3 bases at V and 2 bases at J, with 8 bases in the middle.

Source material: PBMCs or T cells enriched from blood (not recorded which). This chain links TRBV6-5 with TRBJ1-3; D is unclear. This sequence was found in a woman aged 25 to 39 who had recovered from COVID-19. The CDR3, as DNA: TGTGCCAGCAGTTATAGTCAGGCTGGAAACACCATATATTTT. Encoded protein: CASSYSQAGNTIYF.